This TCR beta chain was recorded in a study of T cells after yellow fever vaccination. UMIs were added to TCR cDNA along with a universal primer site when it was made by 5'RACE template switching. TCRdb reanalysed the 5' RACE reads using MiXCR and keeps one entry per CDR3 protein. The sample shows hundreds of thousands of distinct CDR3 sequences, roughly 8.7% of them seen only once. As regards this clonotype: Its specificity is unknown.

Overall study findings and caveats: Weaker overall was a secondary response that nonetheless peaked faster, on day 5 versus 15. The booster saw the reappearance of most primary-vaccination clones (roughly 96% CD4, 88% CD8).

Germline V gene data show CDR1 as ENHRY and CDR2 as SYGVKD. The CDR3 totals 13 residues. V gave up 4 bases and J gave up 2 bases, with 6 bases separating them. The sample in question was PBMCs, obtained on the day of the first yellow fever vaccination. The chain couples TRBV10-3 to TRBJ2-4, with D unresolved. The TCR sequence derives from a man younger than 30 who received the YFV17D yellow fever vaccine. The CDR3 nucleotides are TGTGCCATCAGTGCCGGGTCCAAAAACATTCAGTACTTC. Translation: CAISAGSKNIQYF.